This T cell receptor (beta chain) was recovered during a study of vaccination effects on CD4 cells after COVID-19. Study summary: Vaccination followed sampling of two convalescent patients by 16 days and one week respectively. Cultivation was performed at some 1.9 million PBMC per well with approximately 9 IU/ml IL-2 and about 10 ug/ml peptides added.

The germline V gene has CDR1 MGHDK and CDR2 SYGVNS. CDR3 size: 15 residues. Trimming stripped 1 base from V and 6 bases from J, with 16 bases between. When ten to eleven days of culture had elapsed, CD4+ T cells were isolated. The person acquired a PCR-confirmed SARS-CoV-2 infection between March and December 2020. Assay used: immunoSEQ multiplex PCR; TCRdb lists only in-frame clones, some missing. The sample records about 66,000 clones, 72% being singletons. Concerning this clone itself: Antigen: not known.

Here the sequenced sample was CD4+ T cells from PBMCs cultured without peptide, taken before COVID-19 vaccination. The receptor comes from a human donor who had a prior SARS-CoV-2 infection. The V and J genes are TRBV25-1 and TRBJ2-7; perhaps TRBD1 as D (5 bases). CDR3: CASSEFESIRGEQYF. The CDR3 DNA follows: TGTGCCAGCAGTGAATTTGAATCCATTAGGGGCGAGCAGTACTTC.